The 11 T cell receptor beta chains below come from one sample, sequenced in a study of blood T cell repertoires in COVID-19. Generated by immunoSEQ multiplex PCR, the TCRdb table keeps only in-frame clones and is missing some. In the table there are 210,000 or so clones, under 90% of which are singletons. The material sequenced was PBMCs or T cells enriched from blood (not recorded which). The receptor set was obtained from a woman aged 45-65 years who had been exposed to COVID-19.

CDR3 amino acids: CASSLARGGIYGYTF. The CDR3 DNA reads as TGTGCCAGCAGCTTAGCGCGGGGGGGCATCTATGGCTACACCTTC. This chain joins TRBV11-2 and TRBJ1-2; D might be TRBD1 (6 bases). Germline V lookup: CDR1 SGHAT, CDR2 FQNNGV. V lost 1 base to trimming and J lost 4 bases, with 13 bases between them. The CDR3 spans 15 residues.

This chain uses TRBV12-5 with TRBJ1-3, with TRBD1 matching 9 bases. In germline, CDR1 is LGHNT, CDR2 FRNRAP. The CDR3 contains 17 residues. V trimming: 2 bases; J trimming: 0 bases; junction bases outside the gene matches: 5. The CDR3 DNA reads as TGTGCTAGTGGTTTGACTGGGACAGGGTACTCTGGAAACACCATATATTTT. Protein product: CASGLTGTGYSGNTIYF.

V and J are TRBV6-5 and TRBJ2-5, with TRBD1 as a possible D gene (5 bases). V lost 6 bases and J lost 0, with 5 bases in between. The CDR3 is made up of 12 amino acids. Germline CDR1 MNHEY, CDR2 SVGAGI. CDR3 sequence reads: CASSRDQETQYF. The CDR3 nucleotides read TGTGCCAGCAGCAGGGACCAAGAGACCCAGTACTTC.

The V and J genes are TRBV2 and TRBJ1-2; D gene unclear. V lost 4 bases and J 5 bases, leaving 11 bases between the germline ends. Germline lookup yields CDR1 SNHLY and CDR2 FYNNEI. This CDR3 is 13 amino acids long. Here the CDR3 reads CASSVRVVYGYTF. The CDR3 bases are TGTGCCAGCAGTGTTCGCGTAGTTTATGGCTACACCTTC.

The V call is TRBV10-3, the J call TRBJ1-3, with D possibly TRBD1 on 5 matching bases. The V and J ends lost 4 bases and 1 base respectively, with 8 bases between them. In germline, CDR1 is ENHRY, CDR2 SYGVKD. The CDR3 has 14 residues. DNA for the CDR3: TGTGCCATCAGTGCACCAGGGTCTGGAAACACCATATATTTT. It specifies CAISAPGSGNTIYF.

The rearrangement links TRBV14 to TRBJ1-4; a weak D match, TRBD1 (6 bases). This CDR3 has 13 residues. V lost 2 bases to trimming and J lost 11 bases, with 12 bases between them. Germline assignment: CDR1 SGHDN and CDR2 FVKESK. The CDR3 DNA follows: TGTGCCAGCAGCCAACTAGACAGGCCCAAACTGTTTTTT. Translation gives CASSQLDRPKLFF.

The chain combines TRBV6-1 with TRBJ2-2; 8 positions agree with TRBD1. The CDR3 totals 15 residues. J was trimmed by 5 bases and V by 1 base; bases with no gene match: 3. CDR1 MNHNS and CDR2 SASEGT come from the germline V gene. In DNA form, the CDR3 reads TGTGCCAGCAGTGAAGACAGGGGGAAAACCGGGGAGCTGTTTTTT. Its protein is CASSEDRGKTGELFF.

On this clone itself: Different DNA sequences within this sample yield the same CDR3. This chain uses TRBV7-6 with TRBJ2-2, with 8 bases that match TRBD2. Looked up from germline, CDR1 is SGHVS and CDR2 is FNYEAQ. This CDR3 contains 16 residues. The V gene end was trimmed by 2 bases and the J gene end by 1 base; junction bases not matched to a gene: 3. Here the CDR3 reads CASSLRSGGNTGELFF. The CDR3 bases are TGTGCCAGCAGCTTAAGGAGCGGGGGGAACACCGGGGAGCTGTTTTTT.

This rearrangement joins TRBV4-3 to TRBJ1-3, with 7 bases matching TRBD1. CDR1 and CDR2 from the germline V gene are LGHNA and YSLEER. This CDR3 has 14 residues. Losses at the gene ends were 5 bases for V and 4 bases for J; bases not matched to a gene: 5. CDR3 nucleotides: TGCGCCAGCAGCGAGGGGGCGAAAGGAAACACCATATATTTT. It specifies CASSEGAKGNTIYF.

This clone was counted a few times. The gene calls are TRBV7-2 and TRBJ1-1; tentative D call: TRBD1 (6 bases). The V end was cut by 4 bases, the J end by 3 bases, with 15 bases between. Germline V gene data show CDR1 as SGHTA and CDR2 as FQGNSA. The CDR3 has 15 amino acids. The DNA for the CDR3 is TGTGCCAGCAGCTCGATCGGACAGCCCTACACTGAAGCTTTCTTT. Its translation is CASSSIGQPYTEAFF.

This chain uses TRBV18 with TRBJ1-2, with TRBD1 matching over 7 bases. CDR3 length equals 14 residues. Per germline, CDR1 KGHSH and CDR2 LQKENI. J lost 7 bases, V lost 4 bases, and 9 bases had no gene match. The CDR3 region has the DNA TGTGCCAGCTCACTACAGGGGTCAATTGTTGGCTACACCTTC. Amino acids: CASSLQGSIVGYTF.